Shown below are 16 T cell receptor beta chains from a single sample sequenced in a study of T cell changes during pregnancy in multiple sclerosis. Using immunoSEQ multiplex PCR, the repertoire was profiled, and TCRdb retains in-frame clones only, with some absent. The table includes around 66,000 clones, around 91% detected once. Sequenced here: peripheral blood, sampled in the third trimester of pregnancy. Every receptor here comes from a female donor in good health, enrolled as a control in a pregnancy study.

V usage is TRBV27 and J usage is TRBJ2-7; D gene unclear. The CDR3 loop spans 14 amino acids. Between the trimmed V and J ends, which lost 4 bases and 2 bases, there was a span of 12 bases. The V gene's germline CDR1 is MNHEY and CDR2 SMNVEV (reference sequence). CDR3 nucleotides: TGTGCCAGCAGTTCGGTTATGCCACCCTACGAGCAGTACTTC. It specifies CASSSVMPPYEQYF.

V is TRBV28 and J is TRBJ2-5, with D tentatively TRBD2 (6 bases). The germline V gene encodes CDR1 MDHEN and CDR2 SYDVKM. Trimming stripped 8 bases from V and 0 bases from J, with 16 bases between. The CDR3 covers 15 residues. In DNA, the CDR3 is TGTGCCAGCGGAAGGGCTAGCGCTTACCAAGAGACCCAGTACTTC. Translation: CASGRASAYQETQYF.

The CDR3 sequence is CAWSWTKKGNTEAFF. CDR3 coding DNA: TGTGCCTGGTCTTGGACAAAGAAGGGGAACACTGAAGCTTTCTTT. The chain couples TRBV30 to TRBJ1-1; tentative D call: TRBD1 (5 bases). From germline, CDR1 is GTSNPN and CDR2 SVGIG (reference sequence). CDR3 length: 15 amino acids. Trimming took off 5 bases at V and 1 base at J, with 17 bases between the two ends.

The V and J genes are TRBV30 and TRBJ2-1, with a possible D match to TRBD2 (6 bases). The CDR3 sequence is 12 residues long. V was trimmed by 1 base and J by 5 bases, leaving 6 bases between them. From germline, CDR1 is GTSNPN and CDR2 SVGIG (reference sequence). The CDR3: CAWSGRDNEQFF. CDR3 sequence (DNA): TGTGCCTGGAGTGGGAGGGACAATGAGCAGTTCTTC.

The CDR3 is CASSLGTGNTEAFF. The CDR3 DNA sequence: TGTGCCAGCAGTTTAGGTACAGGGAACACTGAAGCTTTCTTT. The chain combines TRBV6-5 with TRBJ1-1; tentatively, D is TRBD1 (5 bases). Trimming shortened V by 4 bases and J by 1 base, and 10 bases separated the two germline ends. The germline V gene has CDR1 MNHEY and CDR2 SVGAGI. The CDR3 consists of 14 residues.

This sequence joins TRBV9 and TRBJ1-1; D is possibly TRBD1 (6 bases). Germline lookup yields CDR1 SGDLS and CDR2 YYNGEE. V lost 4 bases and J lost 2, with 15 bases in between. The CDR3 is made up of 15 amino acids. CDR3 residues: CASSPIKTGNTEAFF. The CDR3 nucleotides read TGTGCCAGCAGCCCCATTAAGACAGGTAACACTGAAGCTTTCTTT.

This sequence joins TRBV10-3 and TRBJ2-7; 8 nucleotides align to TRBD2. This CDR3 has 15 residues. The germline V gene encodes CDR1 ENHRY and CDR2 SYGVKD. V lost 7 bases, J lost 7 bases, and 15 bases stayed unmatched. The CDR3 reads CAINGREGTPQEQYF. In nucleotides, the CDR3 is TGTGCCATCAACGGCCGGGAGGGGACCCCCCAAGAGCAGTACTTC.

CDR3 nucleotides: TGTGCCAGCAGCACAGGGGGGGGCCGGTATTATGGCTACACCTTC. It specifies CASSTGGGRYYGYTF. The gene calls are TRBV28 and TRBJ1-2; 8 positions agree with TRBD1. CDR1 is MDHEN, CDR2 SYDVKM, per germline. J was trimmed by 5 bases and V by 6 bases; bases with no gene match: 11. The CDR3 is 15 amino acids.

The chain links TRBV6-5 to TRBJ1-2, with D possibly being TRBD1 (6 bases). The germline V gene has CDR1 MNHEY and CDR2 SVGAGI. The CDR3 is 15 residues long. V lost 6 bases to trimming and J lost 4 bases, with 18 bases between them. The CDR3 reads CASSRRPGQPYGYTF. For the CDR3, the DNA is TGTGCCAGCAGCCGACGCCCGGGACAACCCTATGGCTACACCTTC.

The chain is built from TRBV7-9 and TRBJ1-1; D call uncertain. The CDR3 sequence is 14 residues long. Trimming took 5 bases from V and 8 from J, leaving 18 bases between them. CDR1 is SEHNR and CDR2 is FQNEAQ in the germline V gene (reference sequence). The CDR3 DNA is TGTGCCAGCAGCCGACTACGTGGGCCAGTCGAAGCTTTCTTT. Translated: CASSRLRGPVEAFF.

The chain combines TRBV6-4 with TRBJ2-1, with 12 nucleotides matching TRBD2. The length of the CDR3 is 16 residues. J lost 8 bases, V lost 4 bases, and 9 bases had no gene match. CDR1 MRHNA and CDR2 SNTAGT come from the germline V gene. The CDR3 DNA reads as TGTGCCAGCAGTGTCCAAGTGGCTAGCGGGAGGGATGAGCAGTTCTTC. Protein product: CASSVQVASGRDEQFF.

This chain links TRBV2 with TRBJ2-4, with a weak D call TRBD2 (5 bases). Trimming took 7 bases from V and 4 from J, leaving 14 bases between them. The CDR3 covers 14 residues. Germline CDR1 is SNHLY and CDR2 is FYNNEI. The CDR3 is CASKAGRGKNIQYF. The DNA for the CDR3 is TGTGCCAGCAAGGCGGGCCGCGGAAAAAACATTCAGTACTTC.

The chain carries TRBV6-5 and TRBJ2-3; D remains unclear. The V and J ends lost 0 bases and 6 bases respectively, with 10 bases between them. The CDR3 spans 14 residues. Germline V CDR1 and CDR2: MNHEY, SVGAGI. The CDR3: CASSYSSLPDTQYF. The CDR3 DNA reads as TGTGCCAGCAGTTACTCGAGTCTCCCGGATACGCAGTATTTT.

The chain links TRBV5-6 to TRBJ2-5; D remains ambiguous. Trimming cost V 1 base and J 1 base, with 8 bases left between them. The CDR3 totals 14 residues. Germline loops: CDR1 SGHDT, CDR2 YYEEEE. In nucleotides, the CDR3 is TGTGCCAGCAGCTTGCTAGGAACCCAAGAGACCCAGTACTTC. Translation gives CASSLLGTQETQYF. Looking up the rest from reference TRBV5-6 and TRBJ2-5 gives the full variable domain: DAGVTQSPTHLIKTRGQQVTLRCSPKSGHDTVSWYQQALGQGPQFIFQYYEEEERQRGNFPDRFSGHQFPNYSSELNVNALLLGDSALYLCASSLLGTQETQYFGPGTRLLVL.

The chain carries TRBV19 and TRBJ2-3; 11 nucleotides line up with TRBD2. CDR1 is LNHDA and CDR2 is SQIVND in the germline V gene (reference sequence). The ends lost 5 bases at V and 4 bases at J; junction bases unmatched: 2. The CDR3 consists of 14 residues. CDR3 DNA: TGTGCCAGTAGTCTAGCGGGAGGTCCAGATACGCAGTATTTT. Protein: CASSLAGGPDTQYF.

This chain connects TRBV29-1 to TRBJ2-1; D gene ambiguous. Germline lookup yields CDR1 SQVTM and CDR2 ANQGSEA. The CDR3 has 14 amino acids. Trimming took off 0 bases at V and 4 bases at J, with 10 bases between the two ends. CDR3 DNA: TGCAGCGTTGAAGAGCGGAGTTCGTACAATGAGCAGTTCTTC. This sequence encodes CSVEERSSYNEQFF.